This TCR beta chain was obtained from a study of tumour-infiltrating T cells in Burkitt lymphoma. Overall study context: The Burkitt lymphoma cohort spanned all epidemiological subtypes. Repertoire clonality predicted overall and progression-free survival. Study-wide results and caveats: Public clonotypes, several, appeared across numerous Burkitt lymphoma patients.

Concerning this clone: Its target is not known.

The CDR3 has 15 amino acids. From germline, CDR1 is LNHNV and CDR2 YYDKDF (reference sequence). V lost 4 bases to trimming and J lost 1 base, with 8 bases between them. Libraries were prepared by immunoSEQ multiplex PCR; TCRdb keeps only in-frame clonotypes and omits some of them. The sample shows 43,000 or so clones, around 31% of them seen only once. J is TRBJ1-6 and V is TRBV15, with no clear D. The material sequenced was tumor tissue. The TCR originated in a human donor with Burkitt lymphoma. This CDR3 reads CATSTLRSYNSPLHF. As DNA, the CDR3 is TGTGCCACCAGCACCCTACGGTCCTATAATTCACCCCTCCACTTT.